A selection of T cell receptor beta chains follows, all from one sample in a study of early T cells in non-severe SARS-CoV-2 infection. TCRdb analysed the 5' RACE reads with MiXCR anew, one entry per CDR3 protein. The sample comprises 95,000 to 120,000 distinct CDR3 sequences, about 12% of which are singletons, and approximately 3.1% rests with the top ten. Material: whole blood. The receptor source for this set is an adult who was a healthcare worker with PCR-confirmed SARS-CoV-2 infection or an uninfected control (not recorded which). Each CDR3 is given with its conserved first and last residue. A D gene is named only where the DNA matches it firmly. Size is stated for part of the rows, as once, few or many counts, or as a class when the clone is expanded.

CDR3nt: TGTGCCAGCAGCTCCGGGACAGGGAATGAAAAACTGTTTTTT
CDR3aa: CASSSGTGNEKLFF
v_gene: TRBV7-6
d_gene: TRBD1
abundance: few
j_gene: TRBJ1-4

CDR3nt: TGCGCCAGCAGCTCTGGACTGCTCCCCGGCTCGATTGGCTACACCTTC
CDR3aa: CASSSGLLPGSIGYTF
v_gene: TRBV5-1
d_gene: -
abundance: many
j_gene: TRBJ1-2

CDR3nt: TGTGCCAGCAGCCAATTGGGACTATCTAACTATGGCTACACCTTC
CDR3aa: CASSQLGLSNYGYTF
v_gene: TRBV3-1
d_gene: -
abundance: few
j_gene: TRBJ1-2

CDR3nt: TGTGCCAGCAGCCTCTTTCCGGGTAGTGTACTCAATGAGCAGTTCTTC
CDR3aa: CASSLFPGSVLNEQFF
v_gene: TRBV7-2
d_gene: -
abundance: -
j_gene: TRBJ2-1

CDR3nt: TGTGCCAGCAGCCGCCGAGGGGGCGGGGAGGCCACCGGGGAGCTGTTTTTT
CDR3aa: CASSRRGGGEATGELFF
v_gene: TRBV7-6
d_gene: -
abundance: many
j_gene: TRBJ2-2

CDR3nt: TGCAGCGTTGTAGGACTAGCTCGGGTAATGACGGAGACCCAGTACTTC
CDR3aa: CSVVGLARVMTETQYF
v_gene: TRBV29-1
d_gene: TRBD2
abundance: few
j_gene: TRBJ2-5

CDR3nt: TGTGCCAGCAGCGCTACGGTGGTTGGTGAAGCTTTCTTT
CDR3aa: CASSATVVGEAFF
v_gene: TRBV9
d_gene: -
abundance: many
j_gene: TRBJ1-1

CDR3nt: TGTGCCAGCAGCTTAACAAGCGGGACCTACAATGAGCAGTTCTTC
CDR3aa: CASSLTSGTYNEQFF
v_gene: TRBV9
d_gene: TRBD2
abundance: -
j_gene: TRBJ2-1

CDR3nt: TGTGCCAGCAGCTTAGGACAGGGGAAAAGCAATCAGCCCCAGCATTTT
CDR3aa: CASSLGQGKSNQPQHF
v_gene: TRBV5-6
d_gene: TRBD1
abundance: -
j_gene: TRBJ1-5

CDR3nt: TGTGCCAGCAGTAGCCTACTAGCGGGGGGAGAGACCCAGTACTTC
CDR3aa: CASSSLLAGGETQYF
v_gene: TRBV12-3/TRBV12-4
d_gene: TRBD2
abundance: many
j_gene: TRBJ2-5

CDR3nt: TGCAGTGCTAGAGAAAGCGGGAGGGGAGAGACCCAGTACTTC
CDR3aa: CSARESGRGETQYF
v_gene: TRBV20-1
d_gene: TRBD2
abundance: -
j_gene: TRBJ2-5

CDR3nt: TGTGCCTGGAGTGTAGACCCCCGGACGCGAGAAAAACTGTTTTTT
CDR3aa: CAWSVDPRTREKLFF
v_gene: TRBV30
d_gene: -
abundance: -
j_gene: TRBJ1-4

CDR3nt: TGTGCCAGCAGTCTCCCCAGGGAGCGGGTCCGCTCCTACAATGAGCAGTTCTTC
CDR3aa: CASSLPRERVRSYNEQFF
v_gene: TRBV28
d_gene: -
abundance: few
j_gene: TRBJ2-1

CDR3nt: TGCAGCGCCAGGGGAACGGGGCACACTGAAGCTTTCTTT
CDR3aa: CSARGTGHTEAFF
v_gene: TRBV29-1
d_gene: -
abundance: many
j_gene: TRBJ1-1

CDR3nt: TGTGCCAGCAGTTGGCCAGAGCGCTACACCTTC
CDR3aa: CASSWPERYTF
v_gene: TRBV2
d_gene: -
abundance: many
j_gene: TRBJ1-2

CDR3nt: TGCAGTGCTAGAGGGAGGGCAGGGTCCCCCACCGGGGAGCTGTTTTTT
CDR3aa: CSARGRAGSPTGELFF
v_gene: TRBV20-1
d_gene: -
abundance: many
j_gene: TRBJ2-2

CDR3nt: TGTGCCAGCAGTCTGACAGGGAAGTGGCCTACTAATCAGCCCCAGCATTTT
CDR3aa: CASSLTGKWPTNQPQHF
v_gene: TRBV12-3/TRBV12-4
d_gene: TRBD1
abundance: -
j_gene: TRBJ1-5

CDR3nt: TGTGCCAGCAGCTTAGAAGGTGGGACAGGGAACTATGGCTACACCTTC
CDR3aa: CASSLEGGTGNYGYTF
v_gene: TRBV7-9
d_gene: TRBD1
abundance: -
j_gene: TRBJ1-2

CDR3nt: TGCGCCAGCAGTGAGTACGCAGGGCAAGAGACCCAGTACTTC
CDR3aa: CASSEYAGQETQYF
v_gene: TRBV10-2
d_gene: -
abundance: -
j_gene: TRBJ2-5

CDR3nt: TGCAGCGTTTCGGGACCCCGGAACACCGGGGAGCTGTTTTTT
CDR3aa: CSVSGPRNTGELFF
v_gene: TRBV29-1
d_gene: -
abundance: few
j_gene: TRBJ2-2

CDR3nt: TGTGCCAGCAGTGAAAGCTGGGGCAATCAGCCCCAGCATTTT
CDR3aa: CASSESWGNQPQHF
v_gene: TRBV6-1
d_gene: -
abundance: -
j_gene: TRBJ1-5

CDR3nt: TGTGCCAGCATGGAGGGGGTTAGTAGCAATCAGCCCCAGCATTTT
CDR3aa: CASMEGVSSNQPQHF
v_gene: TRBV2
d_gene: -
abundance: -
j_gene: TRBJ1-5

CDR3nt: TGCAGTGCGAGGAGGGGGTACACAGATACGCAGTATTTT
CDR3aa: CSARRGYTDTQYF
v_gene: TRBV20-1
d_gene: -
abundance: few
j_gene: TRBJ2-3

CDR3nt: TGTGCCACCAGCAGAGACCTGGGTGGGGAAGCGCCCCAAGAGACCCAGTACTTC
CDR3aa: CATSRDLGGEAPQETQYF
v_gene: TRBV15
d_gene: -
abundance: -
j_gene: TRBJ2-5

CDR3nt: TGTGCCAGCAGCTTAGTAGGGTTTAGGGGGAATTCACCCCTCCACTTT
CDR3aa: CASSLVGFRGNSPLHF
v_gene: TRBV11-2
d_gene: -
abundance: -
j_gene: TRBJ1-6

CDR3nt: TGTGCCACCAGACCCTGGACAGGGGGTTATCAAGAGACCCAGTACTTC
CDR3aa: CATRPWTGGYQETQYF
v_gene: TRBV27
d_gene: TRBD1
abundance: -
j_gene: TRBJ2-5

CDR3nt: TGTGCCAGCTCACCTGCAACAGGGACGGACTATGGCTACACCTTC
CDR3aa: CASSPATGTDYGYTF
v_gene: TRBV18
d_gene: -
abundance: many
j_gene: TRBJ1-2

CDR3nt: TGTGCCAGCAGTGAAAGGGGGCCTCCACTGTTTTTT
CDR3aa: CASSERGPPLFF
v_gene: TRBV2
d_gene: TRBD1
abundance: -
j_gene: TRBJ1-4

CDR3nt: TGCAGCGTTCCGTCCGGAGGTTTTCCTCCCACAGATACGCAGTATTTT
CDR3aa: CSVPSGGFPPTDTQYF
v_gene: TRBV29-1
d_gene: -
abundance: -
j_gene: TRBJ2-3